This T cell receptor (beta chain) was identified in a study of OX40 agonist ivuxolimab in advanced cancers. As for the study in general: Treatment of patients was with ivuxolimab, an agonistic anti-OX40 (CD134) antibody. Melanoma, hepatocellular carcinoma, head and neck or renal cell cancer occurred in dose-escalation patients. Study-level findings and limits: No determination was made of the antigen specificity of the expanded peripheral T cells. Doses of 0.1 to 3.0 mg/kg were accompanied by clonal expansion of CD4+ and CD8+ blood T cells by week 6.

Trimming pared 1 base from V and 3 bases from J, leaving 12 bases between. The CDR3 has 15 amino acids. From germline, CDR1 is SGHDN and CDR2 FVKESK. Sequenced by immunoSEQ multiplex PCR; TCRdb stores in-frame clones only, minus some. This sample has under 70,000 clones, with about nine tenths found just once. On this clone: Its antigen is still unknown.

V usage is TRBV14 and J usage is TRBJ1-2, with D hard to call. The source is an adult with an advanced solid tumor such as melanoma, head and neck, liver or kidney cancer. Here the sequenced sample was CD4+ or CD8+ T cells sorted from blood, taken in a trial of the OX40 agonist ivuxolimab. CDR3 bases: TGTGCCAGCAGCCAAGGGGTCAGTGGTTACTATGGCTACACCTTC. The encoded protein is CASSQGVSGYYGYTF.